Listed below are T cell receptor beta chains from one sample, sequenced in a study of T cell clones after liver transplantation. Generated by immunoSEQ multiplex PCR, the TCRdb table keeps only in-frame clones and is missing some. The sample lists 98,000 or so clones, 82% occurring once. The sample in question was CD4+ T cells from blood, obtained before liver transplant. Every receptor here comes from a human donor who received a liver transplant. Both conserved end residues are trimmed from each CDR3. A D gene is named only where the DNA matches it firmly.

J gene,V gene,D gene,CDR3 protein
TRBJ2-3,TRBV9,TRBD2,ASSVRLAGADTQY
TRBJ2-5,TRBV7-3,.,ASSLGRGETQY
TRBJ2-1,TRBV7-8,.,ASTLERSYNEQF
TRBJ1-1,TRBV9,TRBD1,ASSATGWAEAF
TRBJ1-3,TRBV5-1,.,ASKREFGNTIY
TRBJ2-6,TRBV7-8,.,ASSLVGLSSGANVLT
TRBJ1-5,TRBV9,.,ASSVDGSQPQH
TRBJ2-7,TRBV4-1,.,ASSRGDFRDEQY
TRBJ2-5,TRBV2,TRBD1,ASSEGTGVPETQY
TRBJ2-6,TRBV7-2,.,ASSLVSGSGANVLT
TRBJ2-2,TRBV19,.,ASSIGSMNTGELF
TRBJ1-6,TRBV10-3,.,AISGGREGSPLH
TRBJ1-6,TRBV7-2,TRBD1,ASQSGTGGSPLH
TRBJ1-1,TRBV2,.,ASMYNQGKSTEAF
TRBJ2-5,TRBV5-8,.,ASSLEGMGQETQY
TRBJ1-1,TRBV11-2,.,ASSLDRPGAGFAF
TRBJ2-3,TRBV9,TRBD2,ASSPRGSGGADTQY
TRBJ1-1,TRBV29-1,.,SVLPPGSHQNTEAF
TRBJ2-7,TRBV28,.,ASSLSAGTGEGRQY
TRBJ1-2,TRBV16,.,ASSQTRTTNGYT
TRBJ2-7,TRBV2,.,ASRGLLSSYEQY
TRBJ2-3,TRBV5-1,TRBD2,ASSLAGHDTDTQY
TRBJ1-1,TRBV6-5,.,ASSFSGPGTEAF
TRBJ1-5,TRBV6-8,.,ASSYFAGPPQPQH
TRBJ1-1,TRBV19,.,ASSVRGGRGNTEAF
TRBJ1-1,TRBV5-6,.,ASSVRRGGSTEAF
TRBJ1-5,TRBV28,TRBD1,ASSSRGFSNQPQH
TRBJ2-7,TRBV5-5,.,ASNLVADYEQY
TRBJ2-1,TRBV28,.,ASSASPGTLYNEQF
TRBJ2-2,TRBV6-5,TRBD1,ASSLSTGVGELF
TRBJ2-7,TRBV11-3,TRBD1,ASSRDRAYEQY
TRBJ2-7,TRBV18,.,ASSPQGMGYEQY
TRBJ2-3,TRBV19,.,ASSIDRTDTQY
TRBJ1-5,TRBV5-1,.,ASSPGGGQPQH
TRBJ2-1,TRBV2,.,ASSDTGYGNEQF
TRBJ1-3,TRBV14,TRBD1,ASSPTGVSGNTIY
TRBJ2-7,TRBV9,TRBD2,ASSGLAGSYEQY
TRBJ1-2,TRBV5-5,TRBD1,ASSSGTAQPADGYT
TRBJ2-3,TRBV20-1,.,SAQRDTQY
TRBJ1-2,TRBV18,.,ASSPRKDYGYT
TRBJ1-1,TRBV7-2,.,ASSLAVQGQNTEAF
TRBJ1-1,TRBV18,.,ASSLGGGADTEAF
TRBJ2-3,TRBV7-3,TRBD1,ASSLDRGATDTQY
TRBJ2-1,TRBV27,.,ASRRGFMDEQF
TRBJ2-1,TRBV9,.,ASSVVGRPTPSNEQF
TRBJ1-1,TRBV14,.,ASSQVTVRGEAF
TRBJ2-3,TRBV10-3,TRBD2,AISDPGLVADTQY
TRBJ2-5,TRBV14,TRBD2,ASSQDSGLAGLGTQY
TRBJ2-1,TRBV5-1,TRBD2,ASSTIEIVAGMHEQF
TRBJ1-5,TRBV6-4,TRBD1,ASSPNRGDQPQH
TRBJ2-2,TRBV5-1,.,ASSSLETGELF
TRBJ2-7,TRBV19,.,ASTGPGFYEQY
TRBJ1-3,TRBV6-6,.,ASSTPATGSGNTIY
TRBJ1-5,TRBV5-1,.,ASSLGGSGQPQH
TRBJ2-7,TRBV6-5,TRBD2,ASSYGTSPHEQY
TRBJ2-5,TRBV29-1,.,SVEPGETQY
TRBJ1-2,TRBV2,.,ASSEDTGLNGYT
TRBJ1-3,TRBV2,.,ASSEARTGNTIY
TRBJ2-3,TRBV27,.,ASSPLGAGRTDTQY
TRBJ2-5,TRBV7-9,.,ASSLALGQTQY